Each of the 13 T cell receptor beta chains below was sequenced from the same sample in a study of T cell changes during pregnancy in multiple sclerosis. Sequenced by immunoSEQ multiplex PCR; TCRdb stores in-frame clones only, minus some. The sample has some 60,000 clones, approximately 90% seen once; the top ten hold roughly 1.8%. This specimen was peripheral blood, taken after pregnancy. The receptors derive from a female donor with multiple sclerosis, enrolled in a pregnancy study.

This chain's CDR3 is CASSLFPGDYGYTF. The CDR3 DNA is TGCGCCAGCAGCTTGTTTCCGGGGGACTATGGCTACACCTTC. The chain has TRBV5-1 and TRBJ1-2, with D possibly TRBD1 on 5 matching bases. The CDR3 sequence is 14 residues long. V was trimmed by 1 base and J by 3 bases, leaving 10 bases between them. Looked up from germline, CDR1 is SGHRS and CDR2 is YFSETQ. Variable domain in full (rest from reference TRBV5-1 and TRBJ1-2): KAGVTQTPRYLIKTRGQQVTLSCSPISGHRSVSWYQQTPGQGLQFLFEYFSETQRNKGNFPGRFSGRQFSNSRSEMNVSTLELGDSALYLCASSLFPGDYGYTFGSGTRLTVV.

This chain connects TRBV4-2 to TRBJ2-5; TRBD2 aligns across 12 bases. The CDR3 consists of 17 residues. The V and J ends lost 0 bases and 5 bases, in that order; junction bases with no gene match: 7. CDR1 is LGHNA and CDR2 is YNFKEQ in the germline V gene. CDR3 coding DNA: TGTGCCAGCAGCCAAGATCGGGCTAGCGGGGGGGTGGAGACCCAGTACTTC. Residues: CASSQDRASGGVETQYF.

The chain recombines TRBV29-1 with TRBJ1-2; D gene unclear. CDR1 and CDR2 (germline): SQVTM, ANQGSEA. Trimming stripped 0 bases from V and 4 bases from J, with 15 bases between. The CDR3 length is 15 residues. The CDR3 loop is CSVEDLRSGPYGYTF. DNA for the CDR3: TGCAGCGTTGAAGATCTGCGTAGCGGCCCCTATGGCTACACCTTC.

This chain connects TRBV19 to TRBJ1-3; D possibly corresponds to TRBD1 (6 bases). The CDR3 has 14 amino acids. Germline assignment: CDR1 LNHDA and CDR2 SQIVND (reference sequence). Trimming removed 6 bases from V and 2 bases from J, with 11 bases in between. CDR3 amino acids: CASSVTGTGNTIYF. In DNA, the CDR3 is TGTGCCAGTAGCGTAACAGGGACTGGAAACACCATATATTTT.

The chain joins TRBV4-2 to TRBJ2-7; D not resolved. CDR1 and CDR2 from the germline V gene are LGHNA and YNFKEQ. The V gene lost 1 base and the J gene lost 0 bases, with 7 bases spanning the gap. This CDR3 has 14 amino acids. CDR3 nucleotide sequence: TGTGCCAGCAGCCAAGTTGCAGACTCCTACGAGCAGTACTTC. Residues: CASSQVADSYEQYF.

Only one count was recorded for this clone. This chain connects TRBV5-1 to TRBJ2-7; weak D call: TRBD1 (7 bases). The V end was cut by 2 bases, the J end by 0 bases, with 15 bases between. Germline V gene sequence: CDR1 SGHRS, CDR2 YFSETQ. The CDR3 is made up of 16 amino acids. CDR3 DNA sequence: TGCGCCAGCAGCTTCCTGTCAGGGGGGCCCTCCTACGAGCAGTACTTC. Its protein is CASSFLSGGPSYEQYF.

The chain is built from TRBV30 and TRBJ1-2, with D perhaps TRBD1 (5 bases). Germline V gives CDR1 GTSNPN, CDR2 SVGIG (reference sequence). This CDR3 comprises 16 residues. V was pared by 0 bases and J by 1 base, with 15 bases between. The CDR3 loop reads CAWSVFGATLNYGYTF. The CDR3, as DNA: TGTGCCTGGAGTGTATTTGGGGCTACTCTTAACTATGGCTACACCTTC.

The genes are TRBV12-5 and TRBJ2-1, with D unresolved. This CDR3 is built from 19 residues. CDR1 is LGHNT and CDR2 is FRNRAP in the germline V gene. Trimming stripped 0 bases from V and 6 bases from J, with 24 bases between. This CDR3 reads CASGLVRSRPSVLVNEQFF. As DNA, the CDR3 is TGTGCTAGTGGTTTGGTACGAAGCAGGCCGTCGGTTTTGGTCAATGAGCAGTTCTTC.

This clone was detected a few times. The chain has TRBV2 and TRBJ1-1, with D possibly TRBD1 on 5 matching bases. This CDR3 has 14 amino acids. Trimming left V 4 bases short and J 3 bases short, with 12 bases between. The germline V gene has CDR1 SNHLY and CDR2 FYNNEI. CDR3: CASSVLGGYTEAFF. The CDR3 DNA follows: TGTGCCAGCAGTGTTTTGGGGGGGTACACTGAAGCTTTCTTT.

This chain connects TRBV11-2 to TRBJ2-3; D gene ambiguous. CDR1 and CDR2 (germline): SGHAT, FQNNGV. The length of the CDR3 is 14 residues. V dropped 1 base and J dropped 1 base, with 6 bases sitting between them. The CDR3 nucleotides are TGTGCCAGCAGCTTAGGGCTAGGCACAGATACGCAGTATTTT. This gives the protein CASSLGLGTDTQYF.

This clone appeared a single time. This chain uses TRBV29-1 with TRBJ1-2, with D possibly TRBD1 on 6 matching bases. The V end lost 5 bases, the J end lost 8 bases, and 18 bases lay between the germline ends. The germline V gene has CDR1 SQVTM and CDR2 ANQGSEA. The CDR3 loop spans 13 amino acids. CDR3 coding DNA: TGCAGCGTTTTGCGGGGGCGCTCAGAAGGCTACACCTTC. Its translation is CSVLRGRSEGYTF.

V gene TRBV6-6 combines with J gene TRBJ1-1, with TRBD1 identical over 8 bases. CDR3 size: 16 residues. After removal of 0 bases from V and 3 bases from J, the junction contained 6 bases not matched to a gene. In germline, CDR1 is MNHNY, CDR2 SVGAGI (reference sequence). This chain's CDR3 is CASSYSAGGADTEAFF. In DNA, the CDR3 is TGTGCCAGCAGTTACTCGGCAGGGGGCGCGGACACTGAAGCTTTCTTT.

This chain uses TRBV5-1 with TRBJ1-2; 10 bases are a match to TRBD1. Looked up from germline, CDR1 is SGHRS and CDR2 is YFSETQ. After removal of 3 bases from V and 4 bases from J, the junction contained 9 bases not matched to a gene. The CDR3 sequence is 16 residues long. DNA for the CDR3: TGCGCCAGCAGCTCCGGACAGGGGGGAGCGGTCTATGGCTACACCTTC. This sequence encodes CASSSGQGGAVYGYTF.